Listed below are T cell receptor beta chains from one sample, sequenced in a study of T cells in localized non-small cell lung cancer. Profiling relied on immunoSEQ multiplex PCR, and the TCRdb table lists in-frame clones only, not all of them. The table records around 25,000 clones, around 86% of them present only once. Here the sequenced sample was peripheral blood, taken before any cancer treatment. Source of these receptors: a woman between 40 and 69 years old with stage I lung adenocarcinoma. Both conserved end residues are part of each CDR3. A D gene is named only where the DNA matches it firmly. Clone size is given for some rows only: seen once, a few or many times, or a class if the clone is expanded.

. | TRBJ2-7 | . | TRBV7-9 | TGTGCCAGCAGCCCGCCCCTTACAGGGAGCTCCTACGAGCAGTACTTC | CASSPPLTGSSYEQYF
TRBD1 | TRBJ1-2 | few | TRBV19 | TGTGCCAGTAGCCCGGGACAGGGGGCTAGGGGCTACACCTTC | CASSPGQGARGYTF
. | TRBJ1-1 | . | TRBV7-2 | TGTGCCAGCAGCTTAGATGTAGCCAAAGCTTTCTTT | CASSLDVAKAFF
. | TRBJ2-7 | few | TRBV29-1 | TGCAGCGTTGAGGGCCAGGGCGACGAGCAGTACTTC | CSVEGQGDEQYF
. | TRBJ1-2 | . | TRBV27 | TGTGCCAGCTCGAGTTGGGGGACTGCGGGCTATGGCTACACCTTC | CASSSWGTAGYGYTF
TRBD1 | TRBJ1-1 | . | TRBV19 | TGTGCCAGTAGTAGCCGGGACAGGGGAATAACTGAAGCTTTCTTT | CASSSRDRGITEAFF
TRBD2 | TRBJ2-1 | . | TRBV7-2 | TGTGCCAGCAGCGAGGGACTAGCGGGGGGCGGTGAGCAGTTCTTC | CASSEGLAGGGEQFF
TRBD1 | TRBJ1-2 | . | TRBV7-8 | TGTGCCAGCAGCTTGGGGACAGCCTCTAACTATGGCTACACCTTC | CASSLGTASNYGYTF
TRBD2 | TRBJ2-2 | . | TRBV4-3 | TGCGCCAGCAGCCTGGGGGGGACGAACACCGGGGAGCTGTTTTTT | CASSLGGTNTGELFF
TRBD1 | TRBJ2-2 | . | TRBV5-5 | TGTGCCAGCAGCCCAAGACAGGGTCCCACCGGGGAGCTGTTTTTT | CASSPRQGPTGELFF
TRBD2 | TRBJ2-7 | . | TRBV5-4 | TGTGCCAGCAGCTTGGTGGGGGGGAGTGACGAGCAGTACTTC | CASSLVGGSDEQYF
. | TRBJ2-5 | . | TRBV5-1 | TGCGCCAGCAGCCAGACAGGGAGGGGAGGGTTACAAGAGACCCAGTACTTC | CASSQTGRGGLQETQYF
. | TRBJ1-1 | once | TRBV29-1 | TGCAGCGCTATCTTGTTAGCAGGCCGGGCTTTCTTT | CSAILLAGRAFF
TRBD1 | TRBJ1-6 | . | TRBV5-6 | TGTGCCAGCAGCTTGACAGGGGGGGGATCACCCCTCCACTTT | CASSLTGGGSPLHF
. | TRBJ1-6 | . | TRBV2 | TGTGCCAGCAGGGGACCGAATTCACCCCTCCACTTT | CASRGPNSPLHF
. | TRBJ1-4 | . | TRBV4-3 | TGCGCCAGCAGCCAAGATGGCAGACACAATAATGAAAAACTGTTTTTT | CASSQDGRHNNEKLFF